Below, 9 T cell receptor beta chains from the same sample are listed, as sequenced in a study of shared clonotypes between healthy human individuals. Generated by immunoSEQ multiplex PCR, the TCRdb table keeps only in-frame clones and is missing some. The sample includes around 2.1 million clones, approximately 95% of them seen just once. Specimen: naive CD4+ T cells sorted from blood. Subset denoted: CD45RA+ positively selected. The receptors shown here come from a man aged 18 to 35 in good health.

Turning to this clone: Other DNA sequences of this sample code for an identical CDR3. V usage is TRBV5-4 and J usage is TRBJ1-1, with TRBD1 identical over 7 bases. Germline trimming cut 4 bases from V and 1 base from J; bases unmatched to any gene: 4. The CDR3 consists of 14 residues. Per germline, CDR1 SGHNT and CDR2 YYREEE (reference sequence). Here the CDR3 reads CASSPRTGNTEAFF. The CDR3 DNA is TGTGCCAGCAGCCCGCGGACAGGGAACACTGAAGCTTTCTTT.

This clone was counted once. This sequence joins TRBV10-1 and TRBJ2-7; D call uncertain. Per the germline V gene, CDR1 is WNHNN and CDR2 is SYGVQD (reference sequence). Trimming pared 0 bases from V and 0 bases from J, leaving 12 bases between. The CDR3 covers 16 residues. This CDR3 is CASSESAIHFSYEQYF. CDR3 DNA sequence: TGCGCCAGCAGTGAGTCGGCTATCCACTTCTCCTACGAGCAGTACTTC.

The chain combines TRBV7-9 with TRBJ2-7; D may be TRBD1 or TRBD2 (5 bases each). Deletions cut 4 bases from V and 7 bases from J, with 14 bases between. The CDR3 totals 13 residues. Germline V gene lookup returns CDR1 SEHNR and CDR2 FQNEAQ (reference sequence). The CDR3 spells CASSSTRDGEQYF. In DNA, the CDR3 is TGTGCCAGCAGCTCGACCCGGGACGGGGAGCAGTACTTC.

The rearrangement links TRBV14 to TRBJ1-6, with TRBD1 as a possible D gene (5 bases). Germline CDR1 reads SGHDN; CDR2 reads FVKESK. Trimming took 2 bases from V and 3 from J, leaving 5 bases between them. The CDR3 spans 14 residues. CDR3 sequence: CASSQRGYNSPLHF. CDR3 DNA: TGTGCCAGCAGCCAAAGGGGCTATAATTCACCCCTCCACTTT.

J is TRBJ1-1 and V is TRBV4-1; D ambiguous. Trimming left V 6 bases short and J 1 base short, with 18 bases between. There are 16 residues in the CDR3. The germline V gene has CDR1 MGHRA and CDR2 YSYEKL. CDR3 sequence: CASSLATTDSNTEAFF. The CDR3 coding sequence is TGCGCCAGCAGTTTAGCTACCACGGATTCGAACACTGAAGCTTTCTTT.

This rearrangement joins TRBV5-1 to TRBJ2-2; maybe TRBD1 (5 bases). CDR1 and CDR2 from the germline V gene are SGHRS and YFSETQ. The CDR3 loop spans 13 amino acids. The V end was cut by 4 bases, the J end by 4 bases, with 8 bases between. CDR3 loop: CASSKQVTGELFF. The CDR3 nucleotides read TGCGCCAGCAGCAAACAGGTCACCGGGGAGCTGTTTTTT.

The CDR3 sequence is CASSASGQNYGYTF. CDR3 nucleotides: TGTGCCAGCAGCGCGTCAGGACAGAACTATGGCTACACCTTC. The chain carries TRBV9 and TRBJ1-2; D is perhaps TRBD1 (6 bases). CDR3 length equals 14 residues. Deletions cut 3 bases from V and 2 bases from J, with 11 bases between. Germline CDR1 and CDR2: SGDLS and YYNGEE.

This chain connects TRBV5-1 to TRBJ1-6; TRBD1 matches at 10 bases. CDR3 length equals 16 residues. V shed 4 bases and J 2 bases; nucleotides not matched to a gene: 3. From germline, CDR1 is SGHRS and CDR2 YFSETQ. The CDR3 DNA follows: TGCGCCAGCAGCACCGGGACAGGGGCCTATAATTCACCCCTCCACTTT. This codes for CASSTGTGAYNSPLHF.

On this clone itself: The sample carries other DNA sequences with the same CDR3. The chain carries TRBV5-4 and TRBJ2-5; D remains unclear. Per the germline V gene, CDR1 is SGHNT and CDR2 is YYREEE (reference sequence). The CDR3 runs 14 residues. V lost 0 bases and J 1 base, leaving 7 bases between the germline ends. The CDR3 protein is CASSLGTVQETQYF. In DNA, the CDR3 is TGTGCCAGCAGCTTGGGCACAGTCCAAGAGACCCAGTACTTC.